This T cell receptor (beta chain) was captured by sequencing in a study of control samples from healthy donors and cancer patients. The germline V gene encodes CDR1 LGHNA and CDR2 YNFKEQ. Trimming at V came to 5 bases and at J to 0 bases, leaving 9 bases not matched to a gene. The CDR3 runs to 16 residues. The method was immunoSEQ multiplex PCR; TCRdb's version includes in-frame clones alone and lacks a portion of them. The sample includes under 200,000 clones, roughly 94% seen only once; the top ten take under 8.5%. The sequenced material came from blood. This receptor was obtained from a woman in her thirties or forties in good health. The chain joins TRBV4-2 to TRBJ1-1; the match to TRBD1 covers 7 bases. The CDR3 region is CASSGEGTVLNTEAFF. CDR3 sequence (DNA): TGTGCCAGCAGCGGGGAGGGGACAGTTTTGAACACTGAAGCTTTCTTT.